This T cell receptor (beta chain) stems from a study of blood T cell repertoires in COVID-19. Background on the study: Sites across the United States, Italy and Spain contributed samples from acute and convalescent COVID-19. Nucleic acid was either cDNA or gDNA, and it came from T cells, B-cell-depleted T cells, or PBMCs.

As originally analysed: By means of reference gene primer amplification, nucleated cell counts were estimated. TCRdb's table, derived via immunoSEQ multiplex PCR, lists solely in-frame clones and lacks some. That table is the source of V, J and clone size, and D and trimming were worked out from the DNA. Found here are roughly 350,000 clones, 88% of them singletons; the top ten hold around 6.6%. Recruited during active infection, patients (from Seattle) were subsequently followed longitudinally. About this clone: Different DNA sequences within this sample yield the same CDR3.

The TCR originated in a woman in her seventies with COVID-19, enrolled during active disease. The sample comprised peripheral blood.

As DNA, the CDR3 is TGCGCCAGCAGCTTGTGGGGCGACGGCTACACCTTC. This translates into CASSLWGDGYTF. The genes are TRBV5-1 and TRBJ1-2, with TRBD1 as a possible D gene (5 bases). In germline, CDR1 is SGHRS, CDR2 YFSETQ. Deletions cut 1 base from V and 8 bases from J, with 9 bases between. There are 12 residues in the CDR3.